This entry lists 18 T cell receptor beta chains sequenced from one sample in a study of T cells in localized non-small cell lung cancer. Only in-frame clones appear in the TCRdb table, and some are missing; sequencing was by immunoSEQ multiplex PCR. The top ten hold more than 10% of the sample, which has thousands of clones, about 30% seen once. The specimen comprised normal lung tissue next to the tumor, sampled before any cancer treatment. The receptor source for this set is a man aged 35 to 69 with stage I lung adenocarcinoma.

This rearrangement joins TRBV7-2 to TRBJ1-1; 7 bases match TRBD1. V lost 5 bases and J lost 2; bases outside the gene matches: 2. Germline CDR1 is SGHTA and CDR2 is FQGNSA. The CDR3 covers 13 residues. Here the CDR3 reads CASSGTANTEAFF. As DNA, the CDR3 is TGTGCCAGCAGCGGGACAGCTAACACTGAAGCTTTCTTT.

Points on this clone: From the germline J gene comes the end of the CDR3, since the read stops 1 residue before it. The chain links TRBV10-3 to TRBJ1-5; D not certain. The V and J ends lost 2 bases and 0 bases respectively, with 8 bases between them. There are 15 residues in the CDR3. Germline CDR1 reads ENHRY; CDR2 reads SYGVKD. Partial CDR3 DNA: TGTGCCATCAGTGAGGGAAGAAATAGCAATCAGCCCCAGCAT. Protein sequence: CAISEGRNSNQPQH. In full, the CDR3 reads CAISEGRNSNQPQHF.

By its share, this clone is medium-sized. V is TRBV11-3 and J is TRBJ1-1, with 7 nucleotides matching TRBD1. V shed 5 bases, J shed 3 bases, and the junction held 9 bases outside the gene matches. CDR1 is SGHNT and CDR2 is YENEEA in the germline V gene. The CDR3 covers 15 residues. The CDR3 bases are TGTGCCAGCAGCCCGAAGACAGGGTGGGACACTGAAGCTTTCTTT. As protein: CASSPKTGWDTEAFF.

The V and J genes are TRBV28 and TRBJ1-4, with a possible D match to TRBD1 (5 bases). Germline loops: CDR1 MDHEN, CDR2 SYDVKM. The CDR3 is 15 residues long. Trimming stripped 5 bases from V and 6 bases from J, with 16 bases between. The CDR3 sequence is CASSPSGFLDEKLFF. CDR3 sequence (DNA): TGTGCCAGCAGTCCCTCAGGGTTCTTGGATGAAAAACTGTTTTTT.

Note on this clone: The junction differs from germline at one of its ends, possibly a read error. The CDR3 region has the DNA TGTGCTAGCAGCCACCCCTCCACCGCGAGGGCCCAAGAGACCCAGTACTTC. This gives the protein CASSHPSTARAQETQYF. V is TRBV7-6 and J is TRBJ2-5; possibly TRBD2 for D (5 bases). Germline lookup yields CDR1 SGHVS and CDR2 FNYEAQ. The CDR3 spans 17 residues.

This clone has more than one count but fewer than ten. The rearrangement uses TRBV9 and TRBJ2-4, with no clear D. The CDR3 length is 15 residues. Germline CDR1 SGDLS, CDR2 YYNGEE. V lost 1 base and J lost 0, with 8 bases in between. DNA of the CDR3: TGTGCCAGCAGCGTAAGTGGGCTAGCCAAAAACATTCAGTACTTC. It codes for CASSVSGLAKNIQYF.

This clone came up a few times. CDR3: CASNPTGQGGTEAFF. For the CDR3, the DNA is TGTGCCAGCAACCCTACGGGACAGGGTGGGACTGAAGCTTTCTTT. The V gene is TRBV6-8, the J gene TRBJ1-1, with 9 nucleotides matching TRBD1. CDR1 and CDR2 (germline): MNHGY, SAAAGT. V lost 7 bases, J lost 5 bases, and 11 bases stayed unmatched. This CDR3 region has 15 residues.

This clone was detected only a few times. The rearrangement links TRBV11-3 to TRBJ2-1, with D uncertain. Germline V gives CDR1 SGHNT, CDR2 YENEEA. This CDR3 has 15 residues. V lost 8 bases, J lost 1 base, and 15 bases lay in between. In nucleotides, the CDR3 is TGTGCCAGCTCGCCTCAGGACGCTTCCTACAATGAGCAGTTCTTC. This translates into CASSPQDASYNEQFF.

This sequence joins TRBV18 and TRBJ2-2; TRBD2 matches at 7 bases. The CDR3 runs to 17 residues. Trimming at V came to 0 bases and at J to 5 bases, leaving 9 bases not matched to a gene. Germline CDR1 KGHSH, CDR2 LQKENI. The CDR3 bases are TGTGCCAGCTCACCACCAAGCGGGAATCAAAGGACCGGGGAGCTGTTTTTT. Protein sequence: CASSPPSGNQRTGELFF. Looking up the rest from reference TRBV18 and TRBJ2-2 gives the full variable domain: NAGVMQNPRHLVRRRGQEARLRCSPMKGHSHVYWYRQLPEEGLKFMVYLQKENIIDESGMPKERFSAEFPKEGPSILRIQQVVRGDSAAYFCASSPPSGNQRTGELFFGEGSRLTVL.

The chain links TRBV27 to TRBJ1-6; D unclear. The CDR3 runs to 14 residues. Germline lookup yields CDR1 MNHEY and CDR2 SMNVEV (reference sequence). V was pared by 7 bases and J by 3 bases, with 10 bases between. CDR3 DNA sequence: TGTGCCAGCAAACTGACGGTCTATAATTCACCCCTCCACTTT. This sequence encodes CASKLTVYNSPLHF.

The chain couples TRBV19 to TRBJ1-1; D uncertain. The CDR3 runs 15 residues. Deletions cut 3 bases from V and 1 base from J, with 12 bases between. From germline, CDR1 is LNHDA and CDR2 SQIVND (reference sequence). The CDR3 nucleotides read TGTGCCAGTAGTATCGCCCTCTCAGCGAACACTGAAGCTTTCTTT. Its translation is CASSIALSANTEAFF.

This chain uses TRBV6-8 with TRBJ1-4, with D tentatively TRBD1 (6 bases). Trimming took off 0 bases at V and 8 bases at J, with 13 bases between the two ends. The CDR3 has 15 residues. Germline V lookup: CDR1 MNHGY, CDR2 SAAAGT. The CDR3 sequence: CASSYSGGGGEKLFF. The CDR3 DNA sequence: TGTGCCAGCAGTTACTCGGGCGGGGGCGGAGAAAAACTGTTTTTT.

The gene calls are TRBV6-8 and TRBJ2-7, with 7 bases fitting TRBD2. This CDR3 is 14 amino acids long. Trimming removed 7 bases from V and 7 bases from J; junction bases left unmatched: 13. Germline V gene sequence: CDR1 MNHGY, CDR2 SAAAGT. The CDR3 sequence: CASTGGDSLGEQYF. The CDR3 region has the DNA TGTGCCAGCACTGGGGGGGACTCTTTAGGAGAGCAGTACTTC.

The chain recombines TRBV19 with TRBJ1-2; maybe TRBD1 (6 bases). Between the trimmed V and J ends, which lost 7 bases and 3 bases, there was a span of 9 bases. This CDR3 has 12 residues. CDR1 is LNHDA, CDR2 SQIVND, per germline (reference sequence). The CDR3, as DNA: TGTGCCAGTATGGCAGGGGACTATGGCTACACCTTC. Protein product: CASMAGDYGYTF.

The chain is built from TRBV6-1 and TRBJ2-7; D gene unclear. Deletions cut 0 bases from V and 3 bases from J, with 12 bases between. Germline CDR1 is MNHNS and CDR2 is SASEGT. This CDR3 spans 15 amino acids. Written as DNA, the CDR3 is TGTGCCAGCAGTGAAGCCTTTCAAGCCATCTACGAGCAGTACTTC. Residues: CASSEAFQAIYEQYF.

The chain employs TRBV19 and TRBJ2-6; no clear D. Germline CDR1 reads LNHDA; CDR2 reads SQIVND (reference sequence). Between the trimmed V and J ends, which lost 1 base and 0 bases, there was a span of 13 bases. This CDR3 spans 18 amino acids. Written as DNA, the CDR3 is TGTGCCAGTAGTATAGCAGAATGGATAAGCTCTGGGGCCAACGTCCTGACTTTC. Amino acid sequence: CASSIAEWISSGANVLTF.

V gene TRBV14 combines with J gene TRBJ2-3; TRBD2 matches 9 bases. The V gene's germline CDR1 is SGHDN and CDR2 FVKESK. This CDR3 has 17 amino acids. Unmatched junction bases numbered 13, after V lost 5 bases and J lost 4 bases. The CDR3 is CASSSDIRVAGADTQYF. DNA for the CDR3: TGTGCCAGCAGCTCAGATATCCGTGTAGCGGGAGCAGATACGCAGTATTTT.

J is TRBJ2-3 and V is TRBV19; perhaps TRBD1 as D (5 bases). The CDR3 totals 14 residues. Germline V gene sequence: CDR1 LNHDA, CDR2 SQIVND (reference sequence). V lost 7 bases to trimming and J lost 4 bases, with 15 bases between them. The CDR3, as DNA: TGTGCCAGTATGAAGTGGGGCTTCGCAGATACGCAGTATTTT. Translating it yields CASMKWGFADTQYF. The entire variable domain, with the rest obtained from reference TRBV19 and TRBJ2-3, is as follows: DGGITQSPKYLFRKEGQNVTLSCEQNLNHDAMYWYRQDPGQGLRLIYYSQIVNDFQKGDIAEGYSVSREKKESFPLTVTSAQKNPTAFYLCASMKWGFADTQYFGPGTRLTVL.